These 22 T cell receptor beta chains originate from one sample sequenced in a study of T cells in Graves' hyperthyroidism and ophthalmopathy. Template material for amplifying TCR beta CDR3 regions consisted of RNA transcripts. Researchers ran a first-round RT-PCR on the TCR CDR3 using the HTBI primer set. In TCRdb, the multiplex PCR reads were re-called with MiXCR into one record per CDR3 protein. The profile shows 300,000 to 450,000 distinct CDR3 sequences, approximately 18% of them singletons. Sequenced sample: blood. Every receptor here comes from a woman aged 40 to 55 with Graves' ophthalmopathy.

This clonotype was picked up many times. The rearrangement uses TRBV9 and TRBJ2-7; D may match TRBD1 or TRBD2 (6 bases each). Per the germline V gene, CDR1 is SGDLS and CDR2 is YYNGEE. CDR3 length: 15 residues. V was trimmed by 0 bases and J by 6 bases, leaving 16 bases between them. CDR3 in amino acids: CASSVGGDTFVEQYF. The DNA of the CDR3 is TGTGCCAGCAGCGTAGGGGGGGACACCTTCGTCGAGCAGTACTTC. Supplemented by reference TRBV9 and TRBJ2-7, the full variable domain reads DSGVTQTPKHLITATGQRVTLRCSPRSGDLSVYWYQQSLDQGLQFLIQYYNGEERAKGNILERFSAQQFPDLHSELNLSSLELGDSALYFCASSVGGDTFVEQYFGPGTRLTVT.

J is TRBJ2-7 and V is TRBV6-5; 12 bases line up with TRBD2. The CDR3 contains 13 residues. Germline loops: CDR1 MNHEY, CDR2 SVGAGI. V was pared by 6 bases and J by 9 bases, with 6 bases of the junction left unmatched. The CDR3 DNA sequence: TGTGCCAGCAGCTTGACTAGCGGGAGTATGCAGTACTTC. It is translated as CASSLTSGSMQYF.

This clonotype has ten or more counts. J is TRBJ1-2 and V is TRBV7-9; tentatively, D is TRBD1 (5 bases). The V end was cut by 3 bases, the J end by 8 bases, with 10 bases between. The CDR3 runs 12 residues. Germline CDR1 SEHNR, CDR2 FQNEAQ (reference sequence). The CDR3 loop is CASSFSGHGYTF. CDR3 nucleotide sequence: TGTGCCAGCAGCTTTTCAGGGCACGGCTACACCTTC.

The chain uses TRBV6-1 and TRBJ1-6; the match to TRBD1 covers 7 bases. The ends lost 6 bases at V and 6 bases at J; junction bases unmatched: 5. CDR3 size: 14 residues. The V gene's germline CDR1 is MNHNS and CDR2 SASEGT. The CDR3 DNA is TGTGCCAGCAGACAGGGGACAGCTAATTCACCCCTCCACTTT. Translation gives CASRQGTANSPLHF.

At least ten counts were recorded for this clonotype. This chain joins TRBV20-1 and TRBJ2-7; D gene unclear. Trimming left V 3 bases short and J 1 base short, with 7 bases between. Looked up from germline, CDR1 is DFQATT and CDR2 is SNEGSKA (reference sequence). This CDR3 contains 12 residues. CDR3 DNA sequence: TGCAGTGCTAGCGGTCTATCCTACGAGCAGTACTTC. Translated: CSASGLSYEQYF.

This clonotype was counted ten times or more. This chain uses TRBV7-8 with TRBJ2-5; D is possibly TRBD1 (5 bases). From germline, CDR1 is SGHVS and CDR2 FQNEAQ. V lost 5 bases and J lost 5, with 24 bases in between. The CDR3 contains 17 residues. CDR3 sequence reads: CASSPFETAPEMETQYF. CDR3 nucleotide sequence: TGTGCCAGCAGCCCTTTCGAGACAGCCCCAGAGATGGAGACCCAGTACTTC.

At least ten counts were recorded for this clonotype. The CDR3 is CASSLSPGSGNTIYF. The CDR3 bases are TGTGCCAGCAGCTTATCTCCAGGAAGTGGAAACACCATATATTTT. V and J are TRBV7-2 and TRBJ1-3; D remains ambiguous. This CDR3 is 15 amino acids long. Germline CDR1 is SGHTA and CDR2 is FQGNSA. Trimming took 2 bases from V and 3 from J, leaving 11 bases between them.

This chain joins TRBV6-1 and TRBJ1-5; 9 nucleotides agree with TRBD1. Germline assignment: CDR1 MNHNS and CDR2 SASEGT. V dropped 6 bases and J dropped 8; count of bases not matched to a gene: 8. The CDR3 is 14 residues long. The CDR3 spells CASSITGGMEPQHF. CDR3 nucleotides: TGTGCCAGCAGCATCACAGGGGGCATGGAGCCCCAGCATTTT.

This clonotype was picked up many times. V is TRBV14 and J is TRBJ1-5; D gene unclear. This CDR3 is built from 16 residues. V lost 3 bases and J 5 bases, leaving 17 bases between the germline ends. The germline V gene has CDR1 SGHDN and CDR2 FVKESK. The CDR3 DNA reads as TGTGCCAGCAGCCAGAAGAGGGTCAAACTTTATCAGCCCCAGCATTTT. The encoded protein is CASSQKRVKLYQPQHF. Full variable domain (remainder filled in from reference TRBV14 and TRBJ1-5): EAGVTQFPSHSVIEKGQTVTLRCDPISGHDNLYWYRRVMGKEIKFLLHFVKESKQDESGMPNNRFLAERTGGTYSTLKVQPAELEDSGVYFCASSQKRVKLYQPQHFGDGTRLSIL.

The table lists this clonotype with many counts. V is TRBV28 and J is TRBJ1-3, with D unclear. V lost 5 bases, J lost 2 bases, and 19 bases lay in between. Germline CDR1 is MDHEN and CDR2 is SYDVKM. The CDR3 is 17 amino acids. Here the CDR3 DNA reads TGTGCCAGCAGTCCTACCCTTCTAAGGACGGCTGGAAACACCATATATTTT. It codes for CASSPTLLRTAGNTIYF.

This CDR3 is CSARGGLAGGAYEQYF. The CDR3 bases are TGCAGTGCTAGGGGGGGGCTAGCGGGTGGGGCCTACGAGCAGTACTTC. The chain combines TRBV20-1 with TRBJ2-7, with TRBD2 identical over 8 bases. The CDR3 has 16 residues. Germline V gives CDR1 DFQATT, CDR2 SNEGSKA (reference sequence). With 3 bases clipped from V and 2 bases from J, the junction kept 12 bases outside the gene matches.

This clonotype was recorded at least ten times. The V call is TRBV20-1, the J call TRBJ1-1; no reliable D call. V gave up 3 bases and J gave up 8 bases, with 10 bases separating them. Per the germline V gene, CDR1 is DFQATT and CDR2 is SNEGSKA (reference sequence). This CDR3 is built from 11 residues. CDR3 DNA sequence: TGCAGTGCTAGTTCTCGCAGGGAAGCTTTCTTT. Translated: CSASSRREAFF.

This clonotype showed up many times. Written as DNA, the CDR3 is TGTGCCAGCAGTTACTCGACTAGCGGGAGTGGGGAGACCCAGTACTTC. Its protein is CASSYSTSGSGETQYF. The chain carries TRBV27 and TRBJ2-5; 12 bases fit TRBD2. V shed 4 bases and J 5 bases; nucleotides not matched to a gene: 8. The CDR3 covers 16 residues. Germline V gene sequence: CDR1 MNHEY, CDR2 SMNVEV (reference sequence).

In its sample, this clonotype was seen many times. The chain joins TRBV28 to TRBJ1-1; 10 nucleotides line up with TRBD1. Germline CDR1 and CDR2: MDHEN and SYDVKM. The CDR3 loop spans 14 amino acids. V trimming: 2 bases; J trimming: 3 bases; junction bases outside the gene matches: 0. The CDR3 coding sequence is TGTGCCAGCAGTTTAGGACAGGGGGACACTGAAGCTTTCTTT. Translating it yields CASSLGQGDTEAFF.

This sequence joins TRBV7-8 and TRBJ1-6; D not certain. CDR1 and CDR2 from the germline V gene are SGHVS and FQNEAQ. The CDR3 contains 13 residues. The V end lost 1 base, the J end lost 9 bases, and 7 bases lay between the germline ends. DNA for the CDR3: TGTGCCAGCAGCTTAGGTCCCGGTTCACCCCTCCACTTT. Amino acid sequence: CASSLGPGSPLHF. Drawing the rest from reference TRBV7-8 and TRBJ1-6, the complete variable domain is GAGVSQSPRYKVAKRGQDVALRCDPISGHVSLFWYQQALGQGPEFLTYFQNEAQLDKSGLPSDRFFAERPEGSVSTLKIQRTQQEDSAVYLCASSLGPGSPLHFGNGTRLTVT.

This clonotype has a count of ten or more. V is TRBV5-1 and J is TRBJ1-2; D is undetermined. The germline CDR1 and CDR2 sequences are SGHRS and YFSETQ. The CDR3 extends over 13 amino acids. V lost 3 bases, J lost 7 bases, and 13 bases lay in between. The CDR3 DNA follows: TGCGCCAGCAGCTCGGGAGGTCTCTCTGGCTACACCTTC. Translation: CASSSGGLSGYTF.

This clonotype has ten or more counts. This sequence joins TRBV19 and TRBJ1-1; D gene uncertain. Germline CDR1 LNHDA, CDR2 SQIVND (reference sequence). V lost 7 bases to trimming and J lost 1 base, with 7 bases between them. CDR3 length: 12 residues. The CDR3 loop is CASNPGNTEAFF. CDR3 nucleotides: TGTGCCAGTAATCCGGGGAACACTGAAGCTTTCTTT.

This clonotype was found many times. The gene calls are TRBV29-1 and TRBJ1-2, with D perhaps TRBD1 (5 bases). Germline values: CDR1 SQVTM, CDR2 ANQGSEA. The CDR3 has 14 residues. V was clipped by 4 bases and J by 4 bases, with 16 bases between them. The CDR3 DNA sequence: TGCAGCGTTGTCCCCTCCGACAGACGCTATGGCTACACCTTC. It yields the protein CSVVPSDRRYGYTF. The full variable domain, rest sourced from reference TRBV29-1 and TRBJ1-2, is SAVISQKPSRDICQRGTSLTIQCQVDSQVTMMFWYRQQPGQSLTLIATANQGSEATYESGFVIDKFPISRPNLTFSTLTVSNMSPEDSSIYLCSVVPSDRRYGYTFGSGTRLTVV.

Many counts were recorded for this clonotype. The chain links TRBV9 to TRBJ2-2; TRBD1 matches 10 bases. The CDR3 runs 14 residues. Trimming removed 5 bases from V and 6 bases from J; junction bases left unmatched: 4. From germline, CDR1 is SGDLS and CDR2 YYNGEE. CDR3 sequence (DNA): TGTGCCAGCAGGGGACAGGGGTGGTCCGGGGAGCTGTTTTTT. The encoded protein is CASRGQGWSGELFF.

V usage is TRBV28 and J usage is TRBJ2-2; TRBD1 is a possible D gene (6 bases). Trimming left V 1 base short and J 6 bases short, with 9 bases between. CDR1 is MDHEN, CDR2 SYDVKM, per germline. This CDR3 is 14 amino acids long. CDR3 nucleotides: TGTGCCAGCAGTTTATCAGCAGGGGCCGGGGAGCTGTTTTTT. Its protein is CASSLSAGAGELFF.

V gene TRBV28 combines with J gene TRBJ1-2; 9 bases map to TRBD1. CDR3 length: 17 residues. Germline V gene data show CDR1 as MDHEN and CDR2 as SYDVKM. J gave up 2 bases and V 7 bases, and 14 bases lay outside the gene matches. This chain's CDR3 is CASIPGLGDRANYGYTF. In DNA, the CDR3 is TGTGCCAGCATCCCGGGACTAGGGGACAGGGCCAACTATGGCTACACCTTC.

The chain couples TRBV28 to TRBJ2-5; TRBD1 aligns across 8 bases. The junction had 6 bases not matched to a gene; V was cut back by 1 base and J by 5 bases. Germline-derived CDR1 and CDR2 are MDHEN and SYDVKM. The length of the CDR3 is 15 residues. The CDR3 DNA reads TGTGCCAGCAGTTTATATTTCAGGGGGCAGGAGACCCAGTACTTC. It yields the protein CASSLYFRGQETQYF.